The next 2 T cell receptor beta chains were all read from a single sample in a study of T cells in Graves' hyperthyroidism and ophthalmopathy. What was amplified from RNA transcripts were TCR beta CDR3 regions. First-round RT-PCR of the TCR CDR3 relied on the HTBI primer set. From the multiplex PCR reads, TCRdb called clonotypes with MiXCR, one entry per CDR3 protein. The sample lists hundreds of thousands of distinct CDR3 sequences, roughly 50% occurring once. Sequenced material: peripheral blood or thyroid tissue (not recorded which). Every receptor here comes from a woman between 18 and 29 years old with Graves' hyperthyroidism.

This chain joins TRBV20-1 and TRBJ1-2, with D uncertain. The length of the CDR3 is 15 residues. Germline CDR1 is DFQATT and CDR2 is SNEGSKA (reference sequence). V lost 1 base, J lost 1 base, and 13 bases lay in between. CDR3 amino acids: CSARVPRSFNYGYTF. In DNA, the CDR3 is TGCAGTGCTAGAGTTCCGAGGTCCTTTAACTATGGCTACACCTTC.

Ten or more counts support this clonotype. V gene TRBV4-1 combines with J gene TRBJ2-5, with D hard to call. CDR1 and CDR2 (germline): MGHRA, YSYEKL. The V end was cut by 5 bases, the J end by 2 bases, with 3 bases between. The CDR3 spans 11 residues. This chain's CDR3 is CASSEQETQYF. In nucleotides, the CDR3 is TGCGCCAGCAGCGAACAAGAGACCCAGTACTTC.